This T cell receptor (beta chain) was captured by sequencing in a study of shared clonotypes between healthy human individuals. TCRdb's copy holds only in-frame clones and misses some; the assay was immunoSEQ multiplex PCR. The repertoire holds fewer than 650,000 clones, around 77% seen once, with about 11% in the top ten. The sequenced material came from PBMCs. This clonotype was sampled from a woman aged 40 to 55 in good health. Some clones in this sample may be carry-over from other donors' samples.

As DNA, the CDR3 is TGCGCCAGCAGCTTACCCCGGGGAGGTATTCAAGAGACCCAGTACTTC. Its translation: CASSLPRGGIQETQYF. The chain combines TRBV5-1 with TRBJ2-5, with D possibly matching TRBD2 (6 bases). The CDR3 length is 16 residues. In germline, CDR1 is SGHRS, CDR2 YFSETQ. Trimming removed 2 bases from V and 2 bases from J, with 16 bases in between.